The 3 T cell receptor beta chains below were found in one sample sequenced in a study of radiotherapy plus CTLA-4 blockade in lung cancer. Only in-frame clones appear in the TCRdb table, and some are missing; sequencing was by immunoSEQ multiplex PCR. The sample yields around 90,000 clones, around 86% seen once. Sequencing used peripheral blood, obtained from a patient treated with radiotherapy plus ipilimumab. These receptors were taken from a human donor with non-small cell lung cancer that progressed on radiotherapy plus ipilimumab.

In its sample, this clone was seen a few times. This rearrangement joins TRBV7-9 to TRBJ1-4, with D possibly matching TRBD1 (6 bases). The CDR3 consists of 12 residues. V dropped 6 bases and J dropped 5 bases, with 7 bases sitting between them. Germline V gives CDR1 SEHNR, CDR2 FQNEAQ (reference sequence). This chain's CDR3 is CASRRGNEKLFF. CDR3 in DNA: TGTGCCAGCAGGAGGGGGAATGAAAAACTGTTTTTT.

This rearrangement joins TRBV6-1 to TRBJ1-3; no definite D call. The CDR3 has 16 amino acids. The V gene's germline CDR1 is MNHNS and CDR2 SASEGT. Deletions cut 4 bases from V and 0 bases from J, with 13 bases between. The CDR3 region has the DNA TGTGCCAGCAGTGCCAAGGCAGCAAGCTCTGGAAACACCATATATTTT. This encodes CASSAKAASSGNTIYF.

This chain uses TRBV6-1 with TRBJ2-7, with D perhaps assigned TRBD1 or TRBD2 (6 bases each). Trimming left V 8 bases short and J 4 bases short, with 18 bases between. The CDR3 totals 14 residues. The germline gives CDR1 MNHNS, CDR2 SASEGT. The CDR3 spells CASVEGGLIYEQYF. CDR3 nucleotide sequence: TGTGCCAGCGTTGAAGGGGGGTTGATATACGAGCAGTACTTC.